These 12 T cell receptor beta chains originate from one sample sequenced in a study of regulatory T cells in long-lasting Graves disease. Time point here: newly diagnosed GD, antithyroid drugs for less than 3 months. The authors made the TCR library using RNA they extracted from PBMCs. Combining iRepertoire HTBI primers with Arm-PCR of CDR3 regions, the authors built TCR beta libraries. TCRdb analysed the multiplex PCR reads with MiXCR anew, one entry per CDR3 protein. The table has around 230,000 distinct CDR3 sequences, around 19% seen once; the top ten hold roughly 23%. The starting material was peripheral blood mononuclear cells (PBMCs), obtained at new diagnosis, from a patient treated with antithyroid drugs. These receptors originate from a female donor with Graves disease.

This clonotype was picked up many times. V gene TRBV20-1 combines with J gene TRBJ1-6, with D uncertain. Trimming pared 5 bases from V and 0 bases from J, leaving 11 bases between. Germline V gives CDR1 DFQATT, CDR2 SNEGSKA (reference sequence). The CDR3 extends over 15 amino acids. CDR3 sequence: CSAEDASSYNSPLHF. DNA for the CDR3: TGCAGTGCTGAAGACGCCAGCTCCTATAATTCACCCCTCCACTTT.

This clonotype was counted many times. This chain links TRBV28 with TRBJ1-2; D is perhaps TRBD1 (5 bases). The CDR3 consists of 13 residues. CDR1 and CDR2 from the germline V gene are MDHEN and SYDVKM. V was clipped by 9 bases and J by 8 bases, with 19 bases between them. This CDR3 is CASFVEQGYGYTF. CDR3 bases: TGTGCCAGTTTCGTGGAGCAGGGATACGGCTACACCTTC.

V gene TRBV2 combines with J gene TRBJ1-1; D perhaps matches TRBD1 (6 bases). The CDR3 totals 17 residues. Trimming removed 4 bases at V and 1 base at J, with 19 bases between. Germline values: CDR1 SNHLY, CDR2 FYNNEI. The DNA of the CDR3 is TGTGCCAGCAGTGGGGCCCTTGGGGGCAGTAGGAACACTGAAGCTTTCTTT. It encodes CASSGALGGSRNTEAFF.

V gene TRBV24-1 combines with J gene TRBJ2-7, with D perhaps TRBD1 (6 bases). The V gene's germline CDR1 is KGHDR and CDR2 SFDVKD. The CDR3 covers 16 residues. V lost 5 bases, J lost 1 base, and 17 bases lay in between. The CDR3 DNA reads TGTGCCACCAGTGCCTCGACAGGTCCTCTATCCTACGAGCAGTACTTC. Its protein is CATSASTGPLSYEQYF.

This clonotype was picked up many times. The CDR3, as DNA: TGTGCCATAACATCTTACCCGACAGGGAACACTGAAGCTTTCTTT. This translates into CAITSYPTGNTEAFF. This chain uses TRBV28 with TRBJ1-1, with D perhaps TRBD1 (6 bases). Germline CDR1 MDHEN, CDR2 SYDVKM. The CDR3 runs 15 residues. V lost 10 bases to trimming and J lost 1 base, with 19 bases between them. The variable domain in full, with the rest retrieved from reference TRBV28 and TRBJ1-1, is DVKVTQSSRYLVKRTGEKVFLECVQDMDHENMFWYRQDPGLGLRLIYFSYDVKMKEKGDIPEGYSVSREKKERFSLILESASTNQTSMYLCAITSYPTGNTEAFFGQGTRLTVV.

This clonotype was seen repeatedly, ten times or more. The rearrangement uses TRBV27 and TRBJ2-7; 7 bases line up with TRBD1. V lost 6 bases to trimming and J lost 2 bases; unmatched junction nucleotides: 4. The CDR3 is 13 residues long. Germline V gene sequence: CDR1 MNHEY, CDR2 SMNVEV (reference sequence). The CDR3, as DNA: TGTGCCAGCAGCTCGACAGGGCCCTACGAGCAGTACTTC. It encodes CASSSTGPYEQYF.

Many counts were recorded for this clonotype. V gene TRBV12-5 combines with J gene TRBJ2-7, with D possibly being TRBD1 (6 bases). This CDR3 spans 12 amino acids. With 5 bases removed from V and 3 bases from J, the gap between germline ends came to 8 bases. Germline V lookup: CDR1 LGHNT, CDR2 FRNRAP. The CDR3 DNA reads as TGTGCTAGTGGTCCGACAGGCTACGAGCAGTACTTC. Translation gives CASGPTGYEQYF.

This clonotype was counted ten times or more. The chain carries TRBV7-8 and TRBJ1-5; 7 bases line up with TRBD1. V gave up 1 base and J gave up 6 bases; unmatched junction bases: 6. The germline V gene encodes CDR1 SGHVS and CDR2 FQNEAQ. This CDR3 has 15 residues. In DNA, the CDR3 is TGTGCCAGCAGCTTAGGGGCAGGGGGGGGTCAGCCCCAGCATTTT. Translated, it gives CASSLGAGGGQPQHF.

The chain combines TRBV25-1 with TRBJ1-4; D gene uncertain. CDR1 MGHDK and CDR2 SYGVNS come from the germline V gene. CDR3 length: 13 residues. Trimming took off 6 bases at V and 4 bases at J, with 9 bases between the two ends. The CDR3 reads CASRQTDNEKLFF. Here the CDR3 DNA reads TGTGCCAGCAGACAGACTGATAATGAAAAACTGTTTTTT.

This clonotype was counted at least ten times. The J gene is TRBJ1-1, the V gene TRBV27; 8 positions agree with TRBD1. The CDR3 totals 14 residues. The J segment lost 7 bases and the V segment lost 5 bases, leaving 9 bases of the junction unmatched. The germline gives CDR1 MNHEY, CDR2 SMNVEV (reference sequence). The CDR3 spells CASSPPDRDGEAFF. CDR3 in DNA: TGTGCCAGCAGTCCCCCGGACAGGGACGGTGAAGCTTTCTTT.

This clonotype was counted many times. The chain uses TRBV29-1 and TRBJ2-3, with 9 bases lining up with TRBD2. V trimming: 0 bases; J trimming: 7 bases; junction bases outside the gene matches: 8. This CDR3 has 15 amino acids. Germline-derived CDR1 and CDR2 are SQVTM and ANQGSEA. CDR3 nucleotide sequence: TGCAGCGTTGAAGATCAAGCTAGCGGGATTCATACGCAGTATTTT. Translating gives CSVEDQASGIHTQYF.

This clonotype was seen many times. The rearrangement joins TRBV6-1 to TRBJ1-5; no definite D call. The V gene lost 6 bases and the J gene lost 3 bases, with 6 bases spanning the gap. Per germline, CDR1 MNHNS and CDR2 SASEGT. CDR3 size: 12 residues. CDR3 loop: CASSKNNQPQHF. The CDR3 DNA sequence: TGTGCCAGCAGCAAGAACAATCAGCCCCAGCATTTT.